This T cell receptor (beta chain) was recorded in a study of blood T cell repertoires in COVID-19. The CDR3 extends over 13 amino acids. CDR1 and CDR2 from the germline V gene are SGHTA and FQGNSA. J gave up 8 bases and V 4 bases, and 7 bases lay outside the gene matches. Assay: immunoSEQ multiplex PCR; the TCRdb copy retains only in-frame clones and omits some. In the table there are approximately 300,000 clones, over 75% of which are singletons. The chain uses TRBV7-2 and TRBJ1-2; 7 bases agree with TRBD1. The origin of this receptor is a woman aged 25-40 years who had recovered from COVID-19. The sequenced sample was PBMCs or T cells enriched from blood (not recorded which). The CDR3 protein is CASSSGGSRGYTF. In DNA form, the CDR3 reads TGTGCCAGCAGCTCAGGGGGATCGAGGGGCTACACCTTC.